This is a list of T cell receptor beta chains from one sample in a study of blood T cells in healthy people across ages. Each CDR3 protein gets one entry after TCRdb re-called the 5' RACE reads with MiXCR. The sample consists of 1.5 million to 2 million distinct CDR3 sequences, 28% of them appearing once. The material sequenced was blood. The receptors were gathered from a woman aged 30 to 39 in good health. CDR3s leave out the opening cysteine and the closing phenylalanine or tryptophan. Rows give clone size only sometimes, using once, few, many, or a class for an expanded clone.

length,V,size,CDR3
10,TRBV10-3,-,ATDRGGNTIY
13,TRBV2,-,ASARDTAGEETQY
14,TRBV5-1,-,ASSLGTGSGTDTQY
15,TRBV6-5,-,ASSYSNRRSYNSPLH
11,TRBV5-5,-,ASRWAWNTEAF
11,TRBV12-3/TRBV12-4,few,ASSWEYLGGYT
11,TRBV4-1,-,ASSPDRSQEQY
14,TRBV4-1,few,ASSPGMAATNEKLF
12,TRBV20-1,-,SAYRASGYNEQF
11,TRBV6-6,-,ATTGYANQPQH
14,TRBV7-2,-,ASSRGPLAGSNEQF
12,TRBV6-5,few,ASGKDRGFQPQH
12,TRBV12-3/TRBV12-4,many,ASTPTGTQETQY
12,TRBV6-1,-,AAAGGSSYNEQF
11,TRBV20-1,few,SASSRNNQPQH
13,TRBV4-2,-,ASSQDPARTDTQY
13,TRBV28,-,ASSPLAGATDTQY
11,TRBV28,few,ASRPTSPDTQY
17,TRBV4-1,-,ASSQARILADSRQETQY
11,TRBV7-9,-,ASSFSGSETQF
12,TRBV20-1,-,SAPRQGLINEQY
11,TRBV15,many,ATSRGAREEQY
12,TRBV29-1,-,SVLMLLGATEAF
13,TRBV2,few,ASSRDRGNSYEQY
14,TRBV7-9,-,ASSPTDGSSGNTIY
12,TRBV5-6,-,ASSLSSTRRGYT
11,TRBV12-3/TRBV12-4,-,ASSLSSGNTVY
14,TRBV2,many,ASSEAGASSYNEQF
14,TRBV6-5,-,ASSYSIAGGADTQY
8,TRBV20-1,few,SAFYGIQY
12,TRBV20-1,many,SARGTSVSNERF
10,TRBV12-3/TRBV12-4,few,ASSGPLDTQY